This TCR beta chain was captured in a study of CD8+ T cells in alopecia areata. Trimming took 1 base from V and 1 from J; bases not matched to a gene: 2. This CDR3 is built from 15 residues. Germline V gene data show CDR1 as NSQYPW and CDR2 as LRSPGD (reference sequence). Sorting of pooled cutaneous lymph node cells was based on CD4, CD8alpha, NKG2D, NKG2ACE and other markers. Turning to this clone: What it binds is not known. Mouse names are used for the genes. The read finishes 4 residues shy of the CDR3 end, and the germline J gene is used to complete it. Other DNA sequences in this sample translate to the same CDR3.

Study-wide points: Sequences from scalp samples also cover resident alphabeta T cells of normal skin.

Extracted RNA was reverse transcribed, and the resulting cDNA served as sequencing template. Repertoires were generated with immunoSEQ multiplex PCR, while TCRdb's copy carries only in-frame clones and drops some. Listed for the sample are more than 250,000 clones, none seen a single time. This sequence joins TRBV1 and TRBJ2-5; 7 nucleotides match TRBD1. The source material was CD4+ T cells sorted from a lymph node. The source of this sequence is a C3H/HeJ mouse with alopecia areata. Mouse MHC haplotype: H2-k. CDR3 DNA (partial): TGCACCTGCAGTGCAGTAGGGACAGACCAAGAC. This gives the protein CTCSAVGTDQD. The whole CDR3 is CTCSAVGTDQDTQYF.